What follows are 24 T cell receptor beta chains derived from one specimen sequenced in a study of identical twins. One entry per CDR3 protein, called by TCRdb with MiXCR from the 5' RACE reads. Among 400,000 to 500,000 distinct CDR3 sequences listed, roughly 20% were seen once. Sequences were obtained from naive T cells sorted from blood. The receptors stem from a man aged 45 to 65 in good health.

V usage is TRBV9 and J usage is TRBJ2-7; 8 positions match TRBD1. CDR1 is SGDLS, CDR2 YYNGEE, per germline. V trimming: 2 bases; J trimming: 2 bases; junction bases outside the gene matches: 3. This CDR3 comprises 14 residues. The chain's CDR3 is CASSVGQVTYEQYF. The CDR3 nucleotides read TGTGCCAGCAGCGTGGGACAGGTGACCTACGAGCAGTACTTC.

The chain recombines TRBV5-1 with TRBJ2-5; D call uncertain. V lost 4 bases to trimming and J lost 2 bases, with 18 bases between them. The CDR3 has 16 amino acids. The germline CDR1 and CDR2 sequences are SGHRS and YFSETQ. The CDR3 loop reads CASSPEVSRSQETQYF. In DNA form, the CDR3 reads TGCGCCAGCAGCCCCGAGGTTAGCAGATCGCAAGAGACCCAGTACTTC.

This clonotype was detected ten times or more. The chain links TRBV20-1 to TRBJ2-7; 14 positions agree with TRBD2. V shed 0 bases, J shed 3 bases, and the junction held 13 bases outside the gene matches. The CDR3 consists of 19 residues. CDR1 is DFQATT, CDR2 SNEGSKA, per germline (reference sequence). The CDR3 loop is CSARDQGTSGGPRRYEQYF. CDR3 DNA: TGCAGTGCTAGAGATCAAGGGACTAGCGGGGGTCCTAGACGCTACGAGCAGTACTTC.

This clonotype has a handful of counts. The chain has TRBV6-5 and TRBJ1-5, with no clear D. The CDR3 is made up of 15 amino acids. The V and J ends lost 0 bases and 4 bases respectively, with 10 bases between them. Germline V gene data show CDR1 as MNHEY and CDR2 as SVGAGI. The CDR3 DNA is TGTGCCAGCAGTTACTCCTTGGGGTCTAATCAGCCCCAGCATTTT. Translating gives CASSYSLGSNQPQHF.

This clonotype was counted ten times or more. This chain links TRBV28 with TRBJ2-7; D might be TRBD1 (6 bases). The length of the CDR3 is 13 residues. Germline CDR1 reads MDHEN; CDR2 reads SYDVKM. The germline V and J ends were trimmed by 6 bases and 3 bases, with 12 bases remaining between them. CDR3 sequence reads: CASRDRGSYEQYF. The CDR3 DNA sequence: TGTGCCAGCAGGGACAGAGGAAGCTACGAGCAGTACTTC.

Many counts were recorded for this clonotype. This chain uses TRBV28 with TRBJ1-6; the D is unclear. V was trimmed by 2 bases and J by 8 bases, leaving 10 bases between them. The CDR3 sequence is 14 residues long. Germline V gene data show CDR1 as MDHEN and CDR2 as SYDVKM. This chain's CDR3 is CASSLRAPYSPLHF. The DNA of the CDR3 is TGTGCCAGCAGTTTAAGGGCGCCTTATTCACCCCTCCACTTT.

The rearrangement joins TRBV6-5 to TRBJ2-7, with 10 bases fitting TRBD2. Per the germline V gene, CDR1 is MNHEY and CDR2 is SVGAGI. After removal of 3 bases from V and 4 bases from J, the junction contained 6 bases not matched to a gene. CDR3 size: 15 residues. DNA for the CDR3: TGTGCCAGCAGTTATATGACTAGCGGGTCATACGAGCAGTACTTC. Protein product: CASSYMTSGSYEQYF.

This clonotype has a handful of counts. V and J are TRBV4-1 and TRBJ2-7, with D possibly being TRBD1 (5 bases). The CDR3 totals 14 residues. Germline assignment: CDR1 MGHRA and CDR2 YSYEKL. V lost 0 bases and J lost 2, with 8 bases in between. CDR3 DNA sequence: TGCGCCAGCAGCCAAGAGGCAGGGCCCTACGAGCAGTACTTC. This gives the protein CASSQEAGPYEQYF.

This clonotype was detected a few times. The chain links TRBV11-2 to TRBJ2-1; D may be TRBD1 (5 bases). This CDR3 is 15 amino acids long. CDR1 SGHAT and CDR2 FQNNGV come from the germline V gene. The V end was cut by 4 bases, the J end by 2 bases, with 12 bases between. CDR3: CASSSFMGPYNEQFF. For the CDR3, the DNA is TGTGCCAGCAGCTCCTTTATGGGGCCCTACAATGAGCAGTTCTTC.

This clonotype came up many times. This chain joins TRBV10-2 and TRBJ1-4; D is undetermined. V was clipped by 3 bases and J by 4 bases, with 9 bases between them. The CDR3 loop spans 14 amino acids. Germline CDR1 reads WSHSY; CDR2 reads SAAADI. Here the CDR3 DNA reads TGCGCCAGCAGTGACCCTTTAGTTAATGAAAAACTGTTTTTT. Translating gives CASSDPLVNEKLFF.

This clonotype was observed a single time. V is TRBV6-5 and J is TRBJ2-3; 8 bases are a match to TRBD1. Per the germline V gene, CDR1 is MNHEY and CDR2 is SVGAGI. V gave up 2 bases and J gave up 0 bases; unmatched junction bases: 13. The CDR3 has 19 residues. CDR3 sequence (DNA): TGTGCCAGCAGTTACCTTCCAGGGGGCGCCCGCCGGAGCACAGATACGCAGTATTTT. As protein: CASSYLPGGARRSTDTQYF.

V and J are TRBV9 and TRBJ2-5, with TRBD2 identical over 8 bases. The V and J ends lost 1 base and 5 bases, in that order; junction bases with no gene match: 1. Germline values: CDR1 SGDLS, CDR2 YYNGEE. This CDR3 has 13 amino acids. The CDR3 is CASSVSGSETQYF. The CDR3 DNA sequence: TGTGCCAGCAGCGTAAGCGGGAGTGAGACCCAGTACTTC.

This clonotype was detected only a few times. The chain employs TRBV12-3 or TRBV12-4 and TRBJ2-2; either TRBD1 or TRBD2 may supply D (6 bases each). CDR3 length equals 15 residues. V shed 3 bases and J shed 5 bases, with 13 bases lying between them. CDR3 in DNA: TGTGCCAGCAGTTTCCGACAGGCGGGGACCGGGGAGCTGTTTTTT. Encoded protein: CASSFRQAGTGELFF.

This clonotype appeared a few times. The chain couples TRBV4-3 to TRBJ2-6; D is ambiguous. CDR1 is LGHNA and CDR2 is YSLEER in the germline V gene. CDR3 size: 15 residues. Deletions cut 0 bases from V and 2 bases from J, with 5 bases between. As DNA, the CDR3 is TGCGCCAGCAGCCAAGAGTTGGCTGGGGCCAACGTCCTGACTTTC. This gives the protein CASSQELAGANVLTF.

In this sample, this clonotype turned up once. The V call is TRBV7-9, the J call TRBJ2-2; tentatively, D is TRBD1 (6 bases). V lost 8 bases, J lost 3 bases, and 10 bases lay in between. This CDR3 has 13 residues. Germline V lookup: CDR1 SEHNR, CDR2 FQNEAQ (reference sequence). CDR3 residues: CASLHRDTGELFF. The CDR3, as DNA: TGTGCCAGCCTCCACAGGGACACCGGGGAGCTGTTTTTT.

The chain is built from TRBV10-3 and TRBJ1-1; tentatively, D is TRBD1 (6 bases). The CDR3 is 13 residues long. Trimming left V 6 bases short and J 4 bases short, with 12 bases between. Germline loops: CDR1 ENHRY, CDR2 SYGVKD. CDR3 coding DNA: TGTGCCATCAGAATTCTGGACAGCACTGAAGCTTTCTTT. It is translated as CAIRILDSTEAFF.

V gene TRBV12-3 or TRBV12-4 combines with J gene TRBJ1-1, with D unclear. Trimming left V 3 bases short and J 8 bases short, with 10 bases between. CDR3 length: 12 amino acids. CDR3 nucleotides: TGTGCCAGCAGTTTCCCCCTTTCCGAAGCTTTCTTT. Translating gives CASSFPLSEAFF.

This clonotype was counted only a few times. This rearrangement joins TRBV11-2 to TRBJ2-5; the match to TRBD2 covers 9 bases. The junction had 8 bases not matched to a gene; V was cut back by 0 bases and J by 0 bases. The CDR3 covers 18 residues. Germline-derived CDR1 and CDR2 are SGHAT and FQNNGV. The CDR3 region has the DNA TGTGCCAGCAGCTTAGAGGGCCCTAGCGGGACGTACCAAGAGACCCAGTACTTC. This translates into CASSLEGPSGTYQETQYF.

This clonotype came up a few times. The chain couples TRBV5-1 to TRBJ1-6, with 7 nucleotides matching TRBD1. CDR3 length: 13 amino acids. With V trimmed by 4 bases and J by 11 bases, 6 bases remained unmatched. In germline, CDR1 is SGHRS, CDR2 YFSETQ. As DNA, the CDR3 is TGCGCCAGCAGCCCATCCGGACAGGCACCCCTCCACTTT. It codes for CASSPSGQAPLHF.

V usage is TRBV20-1 and J usage is TRBJ2-7; 13 nucleotides match TRBD2. The germline gives CDR1 DFQATT, CDR2 SNEGSKA (reference sequence). There are 15 residues in the CDR3. Germline trimming cut 7 bases from V and 3 bases from J; bases unmatched to any gene: 9. CDR3 coding DNA: TGCAGTGTTCGGACTAGCGGGAGACCCAACTACGAGCAGTACTTC. Its protein product is CSVRTSGRPNYEQYF.

In its sample, this clonotype was seen a few times. The chain carries TRBV20-1 and TRBJ2-7; a weak D match, TRBD2 (6 bases). The germline V and J ends were trimmed by 0 bases and 0 bases, with 12 bases remaining between them. The CDR3 totals 15 residues. Per germline, CDR1 DFQATT and CDR2 SNEGSKA (reference sequence). The CDR3 sequence: CSARDTSLLSYEQYF. CDR3 coding DNA: TGCAGTGCTAGAGATACTAGCCTACTCTCCTACGAGCAGTACTTC.

The CDR3 bases are TGTGCCAGCAGTGGAGTGGGCAGGGGTTCACCCCTCCACTTT. Its translation: CASSGVGRGSPLHF. J is TRBJ1-6 and V is TRBV25-1; possible D gene TRBD1, 6 bases. The CDR3 has 14 amino acids. Germline CDR1 reads MGHDK; CDR2 reads SYGVNS. Between the trimmed V and J ends, which lost 4 bases and 9 bases, there was a span of 13 bases.

The chain joins TRBV9 to TRBJ2-3, with a tentative D call TRBD2 (5 bases). CDR3 length: 16 residues. CDR1 and CDR2 (germline): SGDLS, YYNGEE. Trimming pared 0 bases from V and 3 bases from J, leaving 14 bases between. CDR3 protein: CASSVDEWEWTDTQYF. The CDR3 DNA is TGTGCCAGCAGCGTAGATGAGTGGGAGTGGACAGATACGCAGTATTTT.

This clonotype was seen a few times. The V call is TRBV4-2, the J call TRBJ1-6; TRBD1 might be the D (6 bases). Trimming took 0 bases from V and 8 from J, leaving 8 bases between them. Germline V gene sequence: CDR1 LGHNA, CDR2 YNFKEQ. The CDR3 is 14 amino acids. The DNA of the CDR3 is TGTGCCAGCAGCCAAGAGAGGGGGGATTCACCCCTCCACTTT. Translating gives CASSQERGDSPLHF.